This T cell receptor beta chain was documented in a study of metastatic and nonmetastatic thyroid tumors. The overall study: Across peripheral blood and tumor or nodule tissue samples taken from malignant and benign thyroid patients, the repertoires were compared with one another.

This clone was seen many times. TCRdb re-called the PCR reads through MiXCR. The sample yields 35,000 to 50,000 clones, approximately 16% seen once. Every patient was untreated before thyroid surgery. The V and J ends lost 1 base and 8 bases, in that order; junction bases with no gene match: 2. The CDR3 spans 14 residues. Germline V gene data show CDR1 as SEHNR and CDR2 as FQNEAQ (reference sequence). The J gene is TRBJ2-1, the V gene TRBV7-9; 10 bases fit TRBD2. Sequencing was done on a sample of tumor tissue. The sequence came from a female donor with papillary thyroid cancer or a benign thyroid nodule (not recorded which). Some clones in this sample may be carry-over from other donors' samples. The DNA for the CDR3 is TGTGCCAGCAGCTTAGGTGGACTAGCGGATGAGCAGTTCTTC. Protein product: CASSLGGLADEQFF. The whole variable domain, filled in from reference TRBV7-9 and TRBJ2-1, reads DTGVSQNPRHKITKRGQNVTFRCDPISEHNRLYWYRQTLGQGPEFLTYFQNEAQLEKSRLLSDRFSAERPKGSFSTLEIQRTEQGDSAMYLCASSLGGLADEQFFGPGTRLTVL.